The 6 T cell receptor beta chains presented below share a single source sample, sequenced in a study of beta chain features in type 1 diabetes. Overall study findings and caveats: All four CD4+ subsets of Type 1 diabetes patients contained TCRB CDR3s that were moderately but significantly shorter.

Expressed TCRB transcripts were sequenced after all isolated RNA was converted to cDNA. The repertoire was sequenced with immunoSEQ multiplex PCR; TCRdb's copy has only in-frame clones and lacks some. The data contain some 150,000 clones, 10% to 15% of them singletons. No antigen has been identified for these receptors. Sequencing input: central memory CD4+ T cells from blood. These receptors came from a man in his late teens or twenties with type 1 diabetes.

The table lists this clone with a few counts. The chain recombines TRBV10-3 with TRBJ2-7; D may be TRBD2 (5 bases). The V end was cut by 4 bases, the J end by 0 bases, with 10 bases between. The CDR3 covers 14 residues. In germline, CDR1 is ENHRY, CDR2 SYGVKD. In DNA form, the CDR3 reads TGTGCCATCAGTGGAGGAGGTTCCTCCTACGAGCAGTACTTC. As protein: CAISGGGSSYEQYF.

V usage is TRBV9 and J usage is TRBJ2-1; 7 bases are shared with TRBD2. Germline loops: CDR1 SGDLS, CDR2 YYNGEE. Losses at the gene ends were 3 bases for V and 5 bases for J; bases not matched to a gene: 8. The CDR3 has 15 residues. The CDR3 sequence is CASSAALGTNNEQFF. DNA of the CDR3: TGTGCCAGCAGCGCCGCCCTCGGGACTAACAATGAGCAGTTCTTC.

CDR3 DNA: TGTGCCAGCAGCTTTTTCGAGCGGTTGGAGACCCAGTACTTC. Translating it yields CASSFFERLETQYF. This rearrangement joins TRBV7-9 to TRBJ2-5, with D possibly being TRBD2 (5 bases). Germline V CDR1 and CDR2: SEHNR, FQNEAQ (reference sequence). The V end lost 3 bases, the J end lost 5 bases, and 13 bases lay between the germline ends. The CDR3 is 14 amino acids.

This clone appeared a few times. This rearrangement joins TRBV11-2 to TRBJ2-3, with D perhaps given as TRBD1 or TRBD2 (5 bases each). Between the trimmed V and J ends, which lost 5 bases and 1 base, there was a span of 13 bases. This CDR3 comprises 15 residues. Germline assignment: CDR1 SGHAT and CDR2 FQNNGV. CDR3 sequence (DNA): TGTGCCAGCAGCCCGTACGGGGCCGGCACAGATACGCAGTATTTT. This sequence encodes CASSPYGAGTDTQYF. The variable domain in full, completed from reference TRBV11-2 and TRBJ2-3, reads EAGVAQSPRYKIIEKRQSVAFWCNPISGHATLYWYQQILGQGPKLLIQFQNNGVVDDSQLPKDRFSAERLKGVDSTLKIQPAKLEDSAVYLCASSPYGAGTDTQYFGPGTRLTVL.

A few counts support this clone. V and J are TRBV19 and TRBJ1-1; 9 bases are a match to TRBD1. This CDR3 contains 14 residues. From germline, CDR1 is LNHDA and CDR2 SQIVND (reference sequence). With 4 bases clipped from V and 4 bases from J, the junction kept 4 bases outside the gene matches. The CDR3 protein is CASSTTGGGTEAFF. The CDR3 coding sequence is TGTGCCAGTAGTACCACAGGGGGCGGCACTGAAGCTTTCTTT.

The chain has TRBV9 and TRBJ1-2; D remains ambiguous. The CDR3 spans 11 residues. V dropped 4 bases and J dropped 4 bases, with 5 bases sitting between them. Germline V gene data show CDR1 as SGDLS and CDR2 as YYNGEE. DNA for the CDR3: TGTGCCAGCAGCCTCTCCTATGGCTACACCTTC. This translates into CASSLSYGYTF.